Sequencing of this TCR beta chain was carried out in a study of blood T cell repertoires in COVID-19. The CDR3 has 16 residues. The germline V gene encodes CDR1 LGHNT and CDR2 FRNRAP. V dropped 3 bases and J dropped 0 bases, with 15 bases sitting between them. Profiling relied on immunoSEQ multiplex PCR, and the TCRdb table lists in-frame clones only, not all of them. This table holds fewer than 110,000 clones, over 75% found once. This clonotype was obtained from a woman in her thirties with acute or convalescent COVID-19. Sequencing was done on a sample of peripheral blood. This chain joins TRBV12-5 and TRBJ2-7; tentative D call: TRBD2 (5 bases). This CDR3 reads CASGLILGVSSYEQYF. CDR3 DNA: TGTGCTAGTGGTTTAATTCTGGGAGTAAGCTCCTACGAGCAGTACTTC.